This entry describes one T cell receptor (beta chain). The target antigen is unknown. These data come from a study of OX40 agonist ivuxolimab in advanced cancers. Findings and limits, study-wide: The antigen specificity of the peripheral T cells (those that were expanded) was not determined.

Here immunoSEQ multiplex PCR was the method, and the copy in TCRdb shows in-frame clones only, minus some. The data hold 55,000 to 85,000 clones, with approximately 91% observed a single time. The CDR3 length is 17 residues. Trimming removed 0 bases at V and 0 bases at J, with 12 bases between. Germline CDR1 is LNHDA and CDR2 is SQIVND (reference sequence). Here the sequenced sample was CD4+ or CD8+ T cells sorted from blood, taken in a trial of the OX40 agonist ivuxolimab. V usage is TRBV19 and J usage is TRBJ1-3; D unclear. The receptor was isolated from an adult with an advanced solid tumor such as melanoma, head and neck, liver or kidney cancer. CDR3 sequence: CASSIDAPRLSGNTIYF. As DNA, the CDR3 is TGTGCCAGTAGTATAGATGCCCCCCGCCTCTCTGGAAACACCATATATTTT.